This T cell receptor beta chain originates from a study of identical twins. The CDR3 totals 13 residues. The germline CDR1 and CDR2 sequences are SNHLY and FYNNEI. V lost 7 bases to trimming and J lost 5 bases; unmatched junction nucleotides: 7. Findings and caveats of the study: Fewer insertions characterized abundant cord blood beta clonotypes, whereas memory repertoires showed none.

Of note for this clonotype: Its antigen remains unknown.

Each CDR3 protein gets one entry after TCRdb re-called the 5' RACE reads with MiXCR. The profile shows 650,000 to 800,000 distinct CDR3 sequences, under 9% of them singletons. This sample was shared with a second study, whose subject was yellow fever vaccine responses in identical twins.

The TCR comes from a woman aged 18 to 35 in good health. The V and J genes are TRBV2 and TRBJ1-2; the match to TRBD1 covers 7 bases. What was sequenced was PBMCs. The CDR3 protein is CASNRDSLYGYTF. Written as DNA, the CDR3 is TGTGCCAGCAATAGGGACAGTTTATATGGCTACACCTTC.